This is a list of T cell receptor beta chains from one sample in a study of CD8+ T cells in alopecia areata. The protocol was immunoSEQ multiplex PCR, while the TCRdb copy is restricted to in-frame clones and leaves out a portion. The table shows hundreds of thousands of clones, with approximately 61% occurring only once. The source material was CD4+ T cells sorted from blood, sampled at week 0. These receptors originate from a human donor with alopecia areata. Both conserved end residues are part of each CDR3. D genes are given only for firm matches. Clone size is not always given. Where it is, it says once, few, many or a class for expanded clones.

v_call	j_call	clone_size	d_call	cdr3_aa	cdr3_nt
TRBV7-2	TRBJ2-3	.	.	CASSLFSTDTQYF	TGTGCCAGCAGCCTATTTAGCACAGATACGCAGTATTTT
TRBV28	TRBJ2-7	.	TRBD1	CASSPNPGQGGYEQYF	TGTGCCAGCAGTCCTAACCCGGGACAGGGTGGCTACGAGCAGTACTTC
TRBV9	TRBJ1-1	once	.	CASSVRLNTEAFF	TGTGCCAGCAGCGTACGGTTGAACACTGAAGCTTTCTTT
TRBV7-6	TRBJ1-2	.	TRBD1	CASSLAPTGGGGGYTF	TGTGCCAGCAGCTTAGCCCCTACAGGGGGCGGCGGTGGCTACACCTTC
TRBV29-1	TRBJ1-2	.	TRBD1	CSVTDRANYGYTF	TGCAGCGTTACGGACAGGGCCAACTATGGCTACACCTTC
TRBV29-1	TRBJ1-1	few	.	CSVADTYTEAFF	TGCAGCGTTGCGGACACATACACTGAAGCTTTCTTT
TRBV5-4	TRBJ2-1	.	TRBD2	CASRTGTTYNEQFF	TGTGCCAGCAGAACCGGGACTACCTACAATGAGCAGTTCTTC
TRBV6-5	TRBJ2-7	.	.	CASTGQTLSYEQYF	TGTGCCAGCACCGGGCAAACCCTCTCCTACGAGCAGTACTTC
TRBV2	TRBJ2-1	many	TRBD1	CASFGQGGSNEQFF	TGTGCCAGCTTCGGACAGGGTGGATCCAATGAGCAGTTCTTC
TRBV6-5	TRBJ2-3	.	.	CASSYDPATDTQYF	TGTGCCAGCAGTTACGATCCAGCCACAGATACGCAGTATTTT
TRBV9	TRBJ2-3	few	.	CASSVLSTDTQYF	TGTGCCAGCAGCGTACTTAGCACAGATACGCAGTATTTT
TRBV19	TRBJ1-5	.	.	CASSMRDITRNQPQHF	TGTGCCAGTAGTATGCGGGACATAACCCGCAATCAGCCCCAGCATTTT
TRBV23-1	TRBJ2-4	.	TRBD2	CAREGVHNIQYF	TGCGCTAGGGAGGGAGTCCATAACATTCAGTACTTC
TRBV29-1	TRBJ2-1	.	TRBD1	CSVTRTGHEQFF	TGCAGCGTTACGCGGACAGGTCATGAGCAGTTCTTC
TRBV7-9	TRBJ2-7	.	TRBD1	CASSAQGARTEQYF	TGTGCCAGCAGCGCCCAGGGGGCGCGAACCGAGCAGTACTTC
TRBV19	TRBJ1-2	few	TRBD1	CASVNRGVSDGYTF	TGTGCCAGTGTCAACAGGGGGGTGTCGGACGGCTACACCTTC
TRBV9	TRBJ2-6	.	.	CASSVATGRRSGANVLTF	TGTGCCAGCAGCGTAGCTACTGGACGGCGCTCTGGGGCCAACGTCCTGACTTTC
TRBV15	TRBJ2-7	.	.	CATSREGLYSPYEQYF	TGTGCCACCAGCAGAGAGGGGTTGTATTCCCCCTACGAGCAGTACTTC
TRBV11-2	TRBJ2-7	.	TRBD1	CASSLVGSGGRNEQYF	TGTGCCAGCAGCTTAGTGGGGTCAGGGGGTCGGAACGAGCAGTACTTC
TRBV29-1	TRBJ2-1	.	.	CSVGWEFYNEQFF	TGCAGCGTTGGGTGGGAGTTTTACAATGAGCAGTTCTTC
TRBV5-1	TRBJ2-7	.	TRBD2	CASSLGRLAGGTYEQYF	TGCGCCAGCAGCTTGGGACGGCTAGCGGGAGGCACCTACGAGCAGTACTTC
TRBV4-1	TRBJ1-5	.	.	CASSLVGYSNQPQHF	TGCGCCAGCAGCCTAGTAGGTTATAGCAATCAGCCCCAGCATTTT
TRBV29-1	TRBJ2-1	few	TRBD2	CSVPLAGGPRYEQFF	TGCAGCGTACCCCTAGCGGGAGGGCCGCGGTATGAGCAGTTCTTC
TRBV18	TRBJ2-7	many	.	CASSSWGARVIEQYF	TGTGCCAGCTCATCGTGGGGGGCGCGGGTCATCGAGCAGTACTTC
TRBV2	TRBJ2-1	.	TRBD2	CASRSASGTYNEQFF	TGTGCCAGCAGGTCGGCCAGCGGGACTTACAATGAGCAGTTCTTC
TRBV29-1	TRBJ2-3	.	.	CSVGLLGADTQYF	TGCAGCGTTGGCTTGTTAGGCGCAGATACGCAGTATTTT
TRBV5-4	TRBJ1-1	.	TRBD1	CASSVDRDTEAFF	TGTGCCAGCAGCGTCGACAGGGATACTGAAGCTTTCTTT
TRBV19	TRBJ2-3	.	.	CASSMQISTDTQYF	TGTGCCAGTAGTATGCAGATTAGCACAGATACGCAGTATTTT
TRBV29-1	TRBJ2-1	.	TRBD2	CSVSFGGRNNEQFF	TGCAGCGTTTCTTTTGGCGGGAGGAACAATGAGCAGTTCTTC
TRBV10-3	TRBJ2-3	.	.	CAISEGSSDTQYF	TGTGCCATCAGTGAAGGCTCTTCAGATACGCAGTATTTT
TRBV30	TRBJ2-7	.	TRBD2	CAWSGYSGGHYEQYF	TGTGCCTGGAGTGGATACAGCGGGGGCCACTACGAGCAGTACTTC
TRBV6-1	TRBJ2-6	many	TRBD1	CASRTGGSGANVLTF	TGTGCCAGCAGAACAGGGGGCTCAGGGGCCAACGTCCTGACTTTC
TRBV4-2	TRBJ2-3	.	.	CASSQGTGSDTQYF	TGTGCCAGCAGCCAAGGCACAGGTTCAGATACGCAGTATTTT
TRBV6-1	TRBJ2-7	.	.	CASSEAGRDSYEQYF	TGTGCCAGCAGTGAAGCGGGCAGGGACTCCTACGAGCAGTACTTC
TRBV5-1	TRBJ2-6	.	TRBD1	CASSLVGQGLGANVLTF	TGCGCCAGCAGCTTGGTGGGACAGGGTTTGGGGGCCAACGTCCTGACTTTC
TRBV7-9	TRBJ2-2	once	TRBD2	CASSLIRFGTMNTGELFF	TGTGCCAGCAGCTTAATCAGGTTTGGGACTATGAACACCGGGGAGCTGTTTTTT
TRBV29-1	TRBJ2-1	.	.	CSVGKTRQNEQFF	TGCAGCGTAGGGAAGACTAGACAAAATGAGCAGTTCTTC
TRBV10-3	TRBJ2-7	once	TRBD2	CAISPGGDEQYF	TGTGCCATCAGCCCCGGGGGGGACGAGCAGTACTTC
TRBV6-5	TRBJ1-1	few	.	CASSPSGRASTEAFF	TGTGCCAGCAGCCCCTCGGGCAGGGCTAGCACTGAAGCTTTCTTT
TRBV30	TRBJ1-5	.	.	CASSRFNSNQPQHF	TGTGCCTCCTCCCGATTTAATAGCAATCAGCCCCAGCATTTT
TRBV7-3	TRBJ2-1	.	.	CASSPDLEGPEQFF	TGTGCCAGCAGCCCCGATTTGGAGGGCCCCGAGCAGTTCTTC
TRBV27	TRBJ2-7	.	TRBD1	CASRRQGAMYEQYF	TGTGCCAGCAGAAGACAGGGGGCTATGTACGAGCAGTACTTC
TRBV9	TRBJ1-1	.	.	CASSPLGAYTEAFF	TGTGCCAGCAGCCCTCTGGGGGCGTACACTGAAGCTTTCTTT
TRBV15	TRBJ1-2	.	TRBD1	CATSRERQGNYGYTF	TGTGCCACCAGCAGAGAACGACAGGGGAACTATGGCTACACCTTC
TRBV5-4	TRBJ2-1	few	TRBD1	CASSSIGTATSSYNEQFF	TGTGCCAGCAGCTCGATTGGGACAGCAACTAGCTCCTACAATGAGCAGTTCTTC
TRBV6-6	TRBJ1-1	.	.	CASRDALNTEAFF	TGTGCCAGCAGGGACGCCTTGAACACTGAAGCTTTCTTT
TRBV5-1	TRBJ2-1	.	.	CASSLVGQYNEQFF	TGCGCCAGCAGCTTGGTAGGACAGTACAATGAGCAGTTCTTC
TRBV30	TRBJ1-3	few	.	CAGKKRNTIYF	TGTGCCGGGAAAAAGCGGAACACCATATATTTT
TRBV5-1	TRBJ2-7	.	TRBD2	CASSLLAGGREQYF	TGCGCCAGCAGCTTGCTCGCGGGAGGGCGGGAGCAGTACTTC
TRBV5-1	TRBJ2-7	.	TRBD2	CASSGTSGFSYEQYF	TGCGCCAGCAGTGGGACTAGCGGGTTTTCCTACGAGCAGTACTTC
TRBV29-1	TRBJ1-1	.	TRBD1	CSVEEKGAVECTEAFF	TGCAGCGTTGAGGAAAAGGGGGCCGTCGAATGCACTGAAGCTTTCTTT
TRBV5-1	TRBJ2-3	.	.	CASSLEADTDTQYF	TGCGCCAGCAGCTTGGAGGCCGACACAGATACGCAGTATTTT
TRBV5-1	TRBJ2-5	.	TRBD1	CASSLGQGGETQYF	TGCGCCAGCAGCCTGGGACAGGGAGGGGAGACCCAGTACTTC
TRBV29-1	TRBJ2-3	.	.	CSLGASGSTDTQYF	TGCAGCTTGGGGGCTAGCGGAAGCACAGATACGCAGTATTTT
TRBV20-1	TRBJ1-2	.	TRBD1	CSTKGANGYTF	TGCAGTACCAAGGGGGCCAATGGCTACACCTTC
TRBV9	TRBJ2-1	once	TRBD2	CASSALGGSYNEQFF	TGTGCCAGCAGCGCCCTCGGCGGGAGCTACAATGAGCAGTTCTTC
TRBV9	TRBJ1-6	.	.	CASSAPGRDSPLHF	TGTGCCAGCAGCGCCCCGGGGCGGGATTCACCCCTCCACTTT
TRBV5-1	TRBJ1-6	many	TRBD1	CASSRQGIASYNSPLHF	TGCGCCAGCAGCCGACAGGGTATCGCCTCCTATAATTCACCCCTCCACTTT
TRBV5-1	TRBJ2-7	.	.	CASSRQEDEQYF	TGCGCCAGCAGCCGGCAGGAGGACGAGCAGTACTTC